This T cell receptor beta chain was captured in a study of identifying expanded T cells in peripheral blood. V was clipped by 7 bases and J by 2 bases; unmatched bases: 3. Germline CDR1 LNHDA, CDR2 SQIVND (reference sequence). The CDR3 covers 14 residues. Sequencing used immunoSEQ multiplex PCR; TCRdb keeps in-frame clones, though not all of them. The data contain 83,000 or so clones, 88% of them singletons. V gene TRBV19 combines with J gene TRBJ1-5; TRBD1 matches at 9 bases. This TCR came from a person aged 18-69 years in good health. The sequenced material came from blood. For the CDR3, the DNA is TGTGCCAGTAAACGACAGGGGGGCAATCAGCCCCAGCATTTT. Amino acid sequence: CASKRQGGNQPQHF. Full variable domain (outside the CDR3, taken from reference TRBV19 and TRBJ1-5): DGGITQSPKYLFRKEGQNVTLSCEQNLNHDAMYWYRQDPGQGLRLIYYSQIVNDFQKGDIAEGYSVSREKKESFPLTVTSAQKNPTAFYLCASKRQGGNQPQHFGDGTRLSIL.